The clone carrying this T cell receptor beta chain was seen a few times. This record belongs to a study of blood T cell repertoires in COVID-19. The wider study: The study drew acute and convalescent COVID-19 samples from the United States, Italy and Spain. From T cells, B-cell-depleted T cells, or PBMCs came the material, which was cDNA or gDNA.

This CDR3 is 13 amino acids long. Germline CDR1 SNHLY, CDR2 FYNNEI. V shed 5 bases and J shed 7 bases, with 11 bases lying between them. As processed by the authors: Amplified reference gene primers provided the basis for estimating nucleated cell counts. This table comes from immunoSEQ multiplex PCR, and its TCRdb copy is limited to in-frame clones, with some not included. The V and J calls and clone size were taken over from that table, and D and trimming were inferred from the DNA. The sample lists roughly 260,000 clones, under 90% seen once, with about 3.4% in the top ten. This chain joins TRBV2 and TRBJ1-4; TRBD1 might be the D (6 bases). This TCR was sampled from a woman aged 18-29 years with acute or convalescent COVID-19. The specimen sequenced was peripheral blood. CDR3 nucleotides: TGTGCCAGCAGTACCTGGGACACTGAAAAACTGTTTTTT. Encoded protein: CASSTWDTEKLFF.